This TCR beta chain emerged from a study of shared clonotypes between healthy human individuals (dated by TCRdb to the early 2020s). Describing the broader study: Three men and a couple of women, aged 18 to 49 years, made up the cohort. To increase sequencing depth and limit assay-specific biases, different laboratories used diverse techniques to prepare libraries and sequence TCR repertoires. Each donor's leukapheresis produced roughly between roughly 0.85 and 9.5 billion PBMCs. For each donor, three plates each were used for CD4 naive and CD4 memory, two plates were used for CD8 naive, and one plate was used for CD8 memory. Blood TCR repertoires of roughly five healthy adults were deeply sequenced to estimate repertoire size and the extent of clonotype sharing between individuals. General findings and caveats noted by the study authors: Because the study included only a small number of donors, the genetic and exposure-history diversity represented was limited. Roughly 5.2% of naive CD4, 3% to 3.5% of naive CD8, approximately 2.2% of memory CD4, and about 0.4% of memory CD8 clonotypes were shared across a few donors. Estimated clonotype richness was generally larger for naive than for memory subsets. Clonotypes shared by all four sorted-subset donors showed higher generation probabilities than non-shared clonotypes. Sampling was limited to blood, and TCR repertoires in tissue likely differ from TCR repertoires in blood. Even with the large sequencing depth, rarefaction of the sorted-subset datasets indicated that sequencing was incomplete. Based on pairwise subsampling, the degree of clonotype sharing among donors was expected to be affected by sequencing depth.

Details on this clone: It has no known antigen specificity. Within one base of it there is no much larger clone, and no base qualities were kept.

Donors were healthy HIV-negative adults with no recently reported acute infections or vaccinations. Every donor was a Caucasian adult living in Nashville, Tennessee, USA. CD4+ T cells were enriched by magnetic negative selection; naive cells were then positively selected on CD45RA, and the negative fraction formed the memory subset. After blood collection by leukapheresis, PBMCs were isolated using Ficoll-Histopaque density gradient centrifugation and then cryopreserved in the vapor phase of liquid nitrogen. Analytical flow cytometry was used to check the purity and quantity of every magnetically sorted T cell population. Genomic DNA was isolated from every sorted fraction and measured by UV absorbance on a Nanodrop 2000c. Using the deep immunoSEQ assay, TCR CDR3 regions were amplified from genomic DNA by multiplex PCR. For each cell subset, the extracted genomic DNA was distributed evenly across all wells of several immunoSEQ 96-well plates, and each plate served as one replicate. For sorted subsets, each replicate PCR was loaded with approximately 200 ng genomic DNA, equivalent to 30,000 or so T cell genomes. Purified libraries were measured with a Qubit 3.0 fluorometer, size-checked on a Bioanalyzer 2100, and measured again with the KAPA Library Quantification kit. A separate single-read 150-cycle Illumina NextSeq 550 flow cell was used to sequence each immunoSEQ 96-well plate. From the authors' description of their analysis: Because only junctional sequences without quality scores were contained in the immunoSEQ output, filtering matching that applied to full-length reads could not be performed. Sequences were annotated with PyIR, a Python wrapper for IgBLAST v1.9, using IMGT germline references to assign V/J genes and CDR3. Any read was removed if the V/J assignment was weak (E-value above 1e-6), the CDR3 was missing, or the read contained stop codons, out-of-frame junctions, or ambiguous translated residues. V3J clonotypes were defined as sequences sharing an identical inferred V gene, J gene, and CDR3 amino acid sequence. The percentage overlap between two repertoires was calculated by dividing the number of shared unique clonotypes by the size of the smaller repertoire. Repertoire richness was assessed with RTK rarefaction, the Chao1 estimator, and Recon v2.1 estimates of unobserved clonotypes. For all TCRbeta clonotypes obtained by the gDNA method from four donors, generation probabilities were computed with OLGA. TCRdb limited this immuneACCESS table to in-frame rearrangements with V and J called. A share of clones is missing; checked studies link under half to unresolved V genes, and the rest is unexplained. That table gives V, J and clone size, and the DNA gave D and trimming. The sample has 2 million to 3 million clones on record, over 85% of them singletons. About 0.13% of the sample belongs to the ten largest clones.

V loses 7 bases of germline sequence and J loses 1 base, and the interval between the two ends is 19 bases. The CDR3 goes from the cysteine to the phenylalanine over 17 residues. Only the CDR3 portion is preserved as DNA: 51 bases, with reading frame beginning at the first base. The germline V gene sets CDR1 to KGHSH and CDR2 to LQKENI. Sequenced input: naive CD4+ T cells sorted from blood. What the cell subset or site label conveys for this sample: CD45RA+ positively selected. The V and J segments used are TRBV18 and TRBJ2-2; a tentative D call is TRBD1 (5 bases match). The source of this sequence is a man younger than 35 in good health. The CDR3 protein: CASFTRVGALNTGELFF. The sequenced DNA: TGTGCCAGCTTCACCAGAGTAGGGGCCCTGAACACCGGGGAGCTGTTTTTT.